What follows is one T cell receptor (beta chain) and its context. Its antigen is currently unknown. The sample is drawn from a study of blood T cells in healthy people across ages. The CDR3 is 16 residues long. The germline V and J ends were trimmed by 7 bases and 0 bases, with 17 bases remaining between them. General observations from the study: With naive T cell percentage, TCR beta diversity showed a strong correlation. Total diversity from one million sequenced T cells was likely underestimated.

Researchers collected 9 to 10 milliliters of peripheral blood from every single donor. Next came a second PCR, run for 7 to 11 cycles, which used a sample-barcoded 5' primer along with a J-beta primer mix. TCRdb reanalysed the 5' RACE reads using MiXCR and keeps one entry per CDR3 protein. Of some 940,000 distinct CDR3 sequences listed, approximately 32% are singletons. The data were also submitted as part of a second study, on T cells of mothers and their children. Per that study: It was related mother-child pairs that showed slightly higher overlap than unrelated pairs, without reaching significance.

The chain links TRBV12-3 or TRBV12-4 to TRBJ2-3; no reliable D call. Sequencing used blood. This clonotype was sampled from a woman between 35 and 50 years old in good health. For the CDR3, the DNA is TGTGCCAGCACCCCGGCGGTTGCCATGAGCACAGATACGCAGTATTTT. Protein product: CASTPAVAMSTDTQYF.